One sample yielded the 17 T cell receptor beta chains listed below, sequenced in a study of shared clonotypes between healthy human individuals. Clones were read by immunoSEQ multiplex PCR, and TCRdb kept only the in-frame ones, dropping some. The data show around 2.1 million clones, 90% to 96% seen once. The material sequenced was naive CD4+ T cells sorted from blood. Subset described: CD45RA+ positively selected. The receptors were sampled from a man aged 18 to 29 in good health.

About this clone itself: This sample includes further DNA sequences coding for the same CDR3. This rearrangement joins TRBV18 to TRBJ2-7; D uncertain. Trimming shortened V by 0 bases and J by 2 bases, and 8 bases separated the two germline ends. The CDR3 has 14 amino acids. Per germline, CDR1 KGHSH and CDR2 LQKENI. CDR3 sequence (DNA): TGTGCCAGCTCACCACCCGGACGGACCTACGAGCAGTACTTC. It translates to CASSPPGRTYEQYF.

This chain joins TRBV15 and TRBJ1-1; D gene uncertain. V shed 8 bases and J shed 1 base, with 20 bases lying between them. CDR3 length: 16 amino acids. Germline V lookup: CDR1 LNHNV, CDR2 YYDKDF (reference sequence). The CDR3 sequence: CATHTPMGNRNTEAFF. CDR3 coding DNA: TGTGCCACCCACACCCCCATGGGAAATCGGAACACTGAAGCTTTCTTT.

The chain employs TRBV9 and TRBJ2-7; 11 bases agree with TRBD2. The CDR3 has 14 amino acids. The V gene's germline CDR1 is SGDLS and CDR2 YYNGEE. Trimming at V came to 3 bases and at J to 3 bases, leaving 2 bases not matched to a gene. Written as DNA, the CDR3 is TGTGCCAGCAGCGCGACTAGCGGGGTCTACGAGCAGTACTTC. Its translation is CASSATSGVYEQYF. Together with reference TRBV9 and TRBJ2-7, the CDR3 gives the full variable domain: DSGVTQTPKHLITATGQRVTLRCSPRSGDLSVYWYQQSLDQGLQFLIQYYNGEERAKGNILERFSAQQFPDLHSELNLSSLELGDSALYFCASSATSGVYEQYFGPGTRLTVT.

The gene calls are TRBV30 and TRBJ1-2; TRBD1 matches 11 bases. The CDR3 consists of 14 residues. Per the germline V gene, CDR1 is GTSNPN and CDR2 is SVGIG (reference sequence). V shed 4 bases and J 4 bases; nucleotides not matched to a gene: 5. The CDR3 DNA reads TGTGCCTGGACCGGGACAGGGGGAAGCTATGGCTACACCTTC. It specifies CAWTGTGGSYGYTF. Full variable domain (missing parts from reference TRBV30 and TRBJ1-2): SQTIHQWPATLVQPVGSPLSLECTVEGTSNPNLYWYRQAAGRGLQLLFYSVGIGQISSEVPQNLSASRPQDRQFILSSKKLLLSDSGFYLCAWTGTGGSYGYTFGSGTRLTVV.

The chain uses TRBV7-8 and TRBJ1-2; the D is unclear. The CDR3 spans 15 residues. Germline V gives CDR1 SGHVS, CDR2 FQNEAQ. Trimming removed 6 bases from V and 5 bases from J, with 19 bases in between. Here the CDR3 reads CASRVGPGEGYGYTF. CDR3 sequence (DNA): TGTGCCAGCAGGGTTGGTCCGGGAGAAGGATATGGCTACACCTTC.

V is TRBV29-1 and J is TRBJ1-6, with no clear D. The germline V gene has CDR1 SQVTM and CDR2 ANQGSEA. V dropped 4 bases and J dropped 3 bases, with 7 bases sitting between them. The CDR3 has 13 residues. The CDR3 coding sequence is TGCAGCGTTGGCGGGGACTATAATTCACCCCTCCACTTT. Translated, it gives CSVGGDYNSPLHF.

This chain uses TRBV25-1 with TRBJ2-7, with a tentative D call TRBD1 (6 bases). The V and J ends lost 3 bases and 1 base respectively, with 13 bases between them. CDR1 MGHDK and CDR2 SYGVNS come from the germline V gene. The CDR3 is 15 residues long. In nucleotides, the CDR3 is TGTGCCAGCAGTGATCCCGGGACACCTTCCTACGAGCAGTACTTC. Translation gives CASSDPGTPSYEQYF.

This chain joins TRBV18 and TRBJ1-2, with TRBD1 as a possible D gene (6 bases). CDR3 size: 16 residues. Germline V gives CDR1 KGHSH, CDR2 LQKENI. Trimming removed 10 bases from V and 8 bases from J, with 29 bases in between. The CDR3 nucleotides read TGTGCCACTGCGACAGGCTCCAGAGTGTCAGGACGGGGCTACACCTTC. Protein sequence: CATATGSRVSGRGYTF.

The sample holds one count of this clone. The CDR3 sequence: CASSLLGGRDTQYF. In DNA, the CDR3 is TGTGCCAGCAGCTTGCTCGGCGGGCGGGATACGCAGTATTTT. The chain joins TRBV7-9 to TRBJ2-3; a possible D gene is TRBD2 (5 bases). The V gene lost 3 bases and the J gene lost 6 bases, with 13 bases spanning the gap. This CDR3 contains 14 residues. Germline V gene sequence: CDR1 SEHNR, CDR2 FQNEAQ (reference sequence).

In the case of this clone: In the same sample, other DNA sequences code for this CDR3. V gene TRBV30 combines with J gene TRBJ1-1; D is possibly TRBD1 (6 bases). This CDR3 has 13 residues. CDR1 and CDR2 (germline): GTSNPN, SVGIG (reference sequence). V lost 3 bases and J 3 bases, leaving 11 bases between the germline ends. CDR3 amino acids: CAWSARGDTEAFF. As DNA, the CDR3 is TGTGCCTGGAGCGCTAGGGGGGACACTGAAGCTTTCTTT.

The chain uses TRBV27 and TRBJ2-7; 11 nucleotides match TRBD1. V gave up 3 bases and J gave up 1 base; unmatched junction bases: 2. The CDR3 is 15 amino acids. The germline V gene has CDR1 MNHEY and CDR2 SMNVEV (reference sequence). For the CDR3, the DNA is TGTGCCAGCAGTTTTGGGACAGGGGGATCCTACGAGCAGTACTTC. This gives the protein CASSFGTGGSYEQYF.

CDR3 nucleotides: TGTGCCAGCAGTTCGAGTCTATATAGCGGGGGCCACACCGGGGAGCTGTTTTTT. Translated: CASSSSLYSGGHTGELFF. The chain couples TRBV11-3 to TRBJ2-2; TRBD2 matches at 9 bases. The germline gives CDR1 SGHNT, CDR2 YENEEA. This CDR3 has 18 residues. The junction had 14 bases not matched to a gene; V was cut back by 6 bases and J by 3 bases. Looking up the rest from reference TRBV11-3 and TRBJ2-2 gives the full variable domain: EAGVVQSPRYKIIEKKQPVAFWCNPISGHNTLYWYLQNLGQGPELLIRYENEEAVDDSQLPKDRFSAERLKGVDSTLKIQPAELGDSAVYLCASSSSLYSGGHTGELFFGEGSRLTVL.

This clone was recorded once. The gene calls are TRBV4-1 and TRBJ2-3; a possible D gene is TRBD2 (6 bases). With 4 bases removed from V and 4 bases from J, the gap between germline ends came to 12 bases. The CDR3 consists of 14 residues. Germline CDR1 reads MGHRA; CDR2 reads YSYEKL. CDR3: CASSPGTSADTQYF. CDR3 nucleotide sequence: TGCGCCAGCAGCCCCGGGACTTCGGCAGATACGCAGTATTTT.

The chain links TRBV6-6 to TRBJ1-1, with D tentatively TRBD1 (5 bases). This CDR3 contains 13 residues. Per germline, CDR1 MNHNY and CDR2 SVGAGI (reference sequence). Trimming took off 6 bases at V and 1 base at J, with 9 bases between the two ends. The CDR3 spells CASRSDRNTEAFF. The CDR3 DNA reads TGTGCCAGCAGATCCGACAGGAACACTGAAGCTTTCTTT.

V and J are TRBV4-2 and TRBJ1-3, with unresolved D. Trimming removed 1 base from V and 1 base from J, with 8 bases in between. The CDR3 runs to 15 residues. Germline CDR1 is LGHNA and CDR2 is YNFKEQ. The CDR3 coding sequence is TGTGCCAGCAGCCAAGTTGGGCAGTCTGGAAACACCATATATTTT. It yields the protein CASSQVGQSGNTIYF.

The V and J genes are TRBV5-6 and TRBJ1-1, with D uncertain. V was pared by 2 bases and J by 4 bases, with 15 bases between. Per the germline V gene, CDR1 is SGHDT and CDR2 is YYEEEE. This CDR3 has 15 residues. CDR3 coding DNA: TGTGCCAGCAGCTTTCGGGGAAGAGCTAGCACTGAAGCTTTCTTT. It specifies CASSFRGRASTEAFF.

The genes are TRBV16 and TRBJ1-4, with a weak D call TRBD1 (6 bases). Germline CDR1 KGHSY, CDR2 FQNENV. V was trimmed by 3 bases and J by 7 bases, leaving 24 bases between them. CDR3 length: 18 residues. The CDR3 DNA follows: TGTGCCAGCAGCCACTCTCCGGGACATACGGGGGTCGGTGAAAAACTGTTTTTT. This codes for CASSHSPGHTGVGEKLFF. The entire variable domain, with the rest obtained from reference TRBV16 and TRBJ1-4, is as follows: GEEVAQTPKHLVRGEGQKAKLYCAPIKGHSYVFWYQQVLKNEFKFLISFQNENVFDETGMPKERFSAKCLPNSPCSLEIQATKLEDSAVYFCASSHSPGHTGVGEKLFFGSGTQLSVL.